The 11 T cell receptor beta chains below were found in one sample sequenced in a study of T cell responses to AZD1222 COVID-19 vaccine. The assay was immunoSEQ multiplex PCR, and TCRdb's table has in-frame clones only and misses some. The data show under 130,000 clones, with around 76% seen just once and around 5% held by the top ten. The sample was peripheral blood, taken on day 0 of AZD1222 vaccination. These receptors originate from an adult in good health.

The chain uses TRBV11-2 and TRBJ1-1; 8 nucleotides match TRBD1. The junction had 8 bases not matched to a gene; V was cut back by 3 bases and J by 5 bases. The CDR3 covers 15 residues. Per germline, CDR1 SGHAT and CDR2 FQNNGV. The CDR3 reads CASSFDRGSGTEAFF. CDR3 bases: TGTGCCAGCAGCTTCGACAGGGGCAGTGGTACTGAAGCTTTCTTT.

The rearrangement uses TRBV9 and TRBJ2-3; D might be TRBD2 (5 bases). In germline, CDR1 is SGDLS, CDR2 YYNGEE. Trimming left V 4 bases short and J 1 base short, with 16 bases between. The length of the CDR3 is 16 residues. CDR3 nucleotides: TGTGCCAGCAGCCGAAGTACGGGGAGCCGCACAGATACGCAGTATTTT. Its protein is CASSRSTGSRTDTQYF.

The chain combines TRBV5-6 with TRBJ1-3, with D tentatively TRBD1 (6 bases). This CDR3 spans 16 amino acids. Trimming left V 7 bases short and J 3 bases short, with 20 bases between. Germline V gene lookup returns CDR1 SGHDT and CDR2 YYEEEE. The CDR3 loop is CASHLGASQYGNTIYF. The CDR3 DNA follows: TGTGCCAGCCACTTGGGGGCCTCGCAGTATGGAAACACCATATATTTT.

The V and J genes are TRBV6-1 and TRBJ1-3; D uncertain. Germline assignment: CDR1 MNHNS and CDR2 SASEGT. The CDR3 length is 14 residues. Between the trimmed V and J ends, which lost 2 bases and 2 bases, there was a span of 7 bases. The CDR3 sequence: CASSESRPGNTIYF. The CDR3 bases are TGTGCCAGCAGTGAATCTCGCCCTGGAAACACCATATATTTT.

V usage is TRBV12-3 or TRBV12-4 and J usage is TRBJ1-2; D remains unclear. V gave up 5 bases and J gave up 8 bases, with 15 bases separating them. The CDR3 sequence is 13 residues long. CDR3 bases: TGTGCCAGCAGTAAGTCTAACTATGGCGGCTACACCTTC. The encoded protein is CASSKSNYGGYTF.

The V and J genes are TRBV9 and TRBJ2-7; TRBD2 aligns across 11 bases. Germline assignment: CDR1 SGDLS and CDR2 YYNGEE. The CDR3 runs 15 residues. Unmatched junction bases numbered 6, after V lost 3 bases and J lost 4 bases. CDR3 bases: TGTGCCAGCAGCGAACGACTAGCGGGGTTATACGAGCAGTACTTC. This translates into CASSERLAGLYEQYF.

This clone was picked up one time. V gene TRBV4-3 combines with J gene TRBJ2-1; D is perhaps TRBD1 or TRBD2 (5 bases each). This CDR3 has 15 residues. Trimming took off 0 bases at V and 3 bases at J, with 9 bases between the two ends. Germline lookup yields CDR1 LGHNA and CDR2 YSLEER. CDR3 in amino acids: CASSQDWDGYNEQFF. The CDR3, as DNA: TGCGCCAGCAGCCAAGATTGGGACGGCTACAATGAGCAGTTCTTC.

CDR3 coding DNA: TGTGCCAGCAGTTACTCGACAGGGGCGCTTTACGAGCAGTACTTC. Translation gives CASSYSTGALYEQYF. The V and J genes are TRBV6-5 and TRBJ2-7; 8 bases match TRBD1. Germline V gene data show CDR1 as MNHEY and CDR2 as SVGAGI. The ends lost 0 bases at V and 4 bases at J; junction bases unmatched: 5. The CDR3 contains 15 residues.

This clone appeared a few times. The chain uses TRBV15 and TRBJ1-2; a possible D gene is TRBD1 (6 bases). V was trimmed by 5 bases and J by 5 bases, leaving 12 bases between them. CDR3 length equals 13 residues. Germline V gene data show CDR1 as LNHNV and CDR2 as YYDKDF (reference sequence). The CDR3 bases are TGTGCCACCAGCGGGGGGGCGAGTTATGGCTACACCTTC. Protein: CATSGGASYGYTF.

The CDR3 here is CASSLGRNTEAFF. The DNA of the CDR3 is TGTGCCAGCAGCTTGGGCCGGAACACTGAAGCTTTCTTT. The chain has TRBV5-6 and TRBJ1-1; unclear D gene. Trimming shortened V by 0 bases and J by 1 base, and 4 bases separated the two germline ends. CDR3 length: 13 residues. Germline CDR1 reads SGHDT; CDR2 reads YYEEEE. The full variable domain, completed using reference TRBV5-6 and TRBJ1-1, is DAGVTQSPTHLIKTRGQQVTLRCSPKSGHDTVSWYQQALGQGPQFIFQYYEEEERQRGNFPDRFSGHQFPNYSSELNVNALLLGDSALYLCASSLGRNTEAFFGQGTRLTVV.

The chain has TRBV15 and TRBJ1-4; no reliable D call. The germline V gene has CDR1 LNHNV and CDR2 YYDKDF (reference sequence). Trimming pared 2 bases from V and 0 bases from J, leaving 7 bases between. This CDR3 contains 15 residues. The CDR3 is CATSRIGATNEKLFF. CDR3 sequence (DNA): TGTGCCACCAGCAGAATCGGGGCAACTAATGAAAAACTGTTTTTT. The complete variable domain, with remaining parts taken from reference TRBV15 and TRBJ1-4, reads DAMVIQNPRYQVTQFGKPVTLSCSQTLNHNVMYWYQQKSSQAPKLLFHYYDKDFNNEADTPDNFQSRRPNTSFCFLDIRSPGLGDTAMYLCATSRIGATNEKLFFGSGTQLSVL.